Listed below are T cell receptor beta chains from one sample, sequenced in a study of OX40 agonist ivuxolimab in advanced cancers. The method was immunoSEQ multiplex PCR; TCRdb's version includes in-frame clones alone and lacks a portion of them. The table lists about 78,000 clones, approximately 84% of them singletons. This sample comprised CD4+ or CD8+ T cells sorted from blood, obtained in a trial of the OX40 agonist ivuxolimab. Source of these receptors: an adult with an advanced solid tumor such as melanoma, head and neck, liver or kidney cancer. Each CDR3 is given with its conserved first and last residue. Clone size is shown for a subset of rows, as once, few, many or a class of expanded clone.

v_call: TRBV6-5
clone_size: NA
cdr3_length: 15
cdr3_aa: CASRKGQGGNQPQHF

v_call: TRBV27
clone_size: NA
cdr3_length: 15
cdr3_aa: CASKIGSSGQETQYF

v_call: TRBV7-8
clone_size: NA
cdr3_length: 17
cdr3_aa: CASSPGSVTGGYNEQFF

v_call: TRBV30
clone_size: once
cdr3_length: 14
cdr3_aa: CAWSVQGRNTEAFF

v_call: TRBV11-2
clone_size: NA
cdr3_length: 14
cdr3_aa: CASSPVMGGTEAFF

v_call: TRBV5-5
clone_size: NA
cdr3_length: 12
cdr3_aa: CASSPSLYEQYF

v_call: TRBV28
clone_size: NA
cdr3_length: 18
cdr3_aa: CASSSPRGGGTRTDTQYF

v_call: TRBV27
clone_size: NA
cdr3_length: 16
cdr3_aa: CASSFLAGDGDNEQFF

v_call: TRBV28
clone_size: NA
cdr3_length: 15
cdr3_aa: CASTKARTFGYGYTF

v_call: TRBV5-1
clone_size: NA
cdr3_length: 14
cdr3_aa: CASSPGEGQKPQHF

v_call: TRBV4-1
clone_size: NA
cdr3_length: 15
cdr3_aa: CASSYYGVFTDTQYF

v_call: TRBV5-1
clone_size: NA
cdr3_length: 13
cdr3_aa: CASSGTGNNEQFF

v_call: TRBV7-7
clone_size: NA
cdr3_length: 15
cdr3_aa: CASSLEGTPGETQYF

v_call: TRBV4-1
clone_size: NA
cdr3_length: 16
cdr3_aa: CASSQDSGARGNTIYF